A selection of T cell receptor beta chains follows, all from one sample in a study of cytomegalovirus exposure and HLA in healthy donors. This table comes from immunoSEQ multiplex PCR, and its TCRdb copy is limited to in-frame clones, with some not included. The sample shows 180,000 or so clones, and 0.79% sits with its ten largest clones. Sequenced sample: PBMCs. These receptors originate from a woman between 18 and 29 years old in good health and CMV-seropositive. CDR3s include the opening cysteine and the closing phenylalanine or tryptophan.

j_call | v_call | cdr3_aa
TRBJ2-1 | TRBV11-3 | CASTRLRQRGDNEQFF
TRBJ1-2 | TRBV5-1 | CASSSTPGHGGGYTF
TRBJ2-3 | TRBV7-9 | CASSLGWTTDRTDTQYF
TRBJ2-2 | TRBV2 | CASRRTPDTGELFF
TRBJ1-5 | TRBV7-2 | CASSRTAGENQPQHF
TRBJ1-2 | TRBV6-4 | CASSDSPLKSRSPYGYTF
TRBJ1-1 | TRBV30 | CAGRGGGLNTEAFF
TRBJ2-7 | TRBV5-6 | CASSLRAGQPAIPYEQYF
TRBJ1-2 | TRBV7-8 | CASSPLATSGPNGYTF
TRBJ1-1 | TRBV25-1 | CASRLYTGSTEAFF
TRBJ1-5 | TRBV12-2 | CASRLAYWAGTQQPQHF
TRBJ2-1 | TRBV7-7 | CASSPGTTSLGEQFF
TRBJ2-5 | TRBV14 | CASSQVRETQYF
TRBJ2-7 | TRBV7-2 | CASSLGASGQYF
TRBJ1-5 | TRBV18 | CASSRGQGSNQPQHF